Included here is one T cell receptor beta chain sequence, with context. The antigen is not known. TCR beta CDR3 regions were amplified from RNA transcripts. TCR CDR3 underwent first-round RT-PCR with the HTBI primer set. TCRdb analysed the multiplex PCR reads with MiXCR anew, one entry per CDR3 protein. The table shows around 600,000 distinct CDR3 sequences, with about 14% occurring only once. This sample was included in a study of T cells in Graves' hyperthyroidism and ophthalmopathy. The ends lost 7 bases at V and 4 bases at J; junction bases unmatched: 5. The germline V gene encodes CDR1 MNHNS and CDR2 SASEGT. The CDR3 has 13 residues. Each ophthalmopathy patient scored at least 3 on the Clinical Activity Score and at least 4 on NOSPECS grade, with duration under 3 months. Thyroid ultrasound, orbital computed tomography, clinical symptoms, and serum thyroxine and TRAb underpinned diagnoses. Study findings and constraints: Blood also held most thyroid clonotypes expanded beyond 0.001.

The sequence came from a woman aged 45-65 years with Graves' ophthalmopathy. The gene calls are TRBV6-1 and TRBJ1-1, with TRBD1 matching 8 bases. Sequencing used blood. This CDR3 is CASNRQGITEAFF. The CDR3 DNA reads TGTGCCAGCAACCGACAGGGGATCACTGAAGCTTTCTTT.